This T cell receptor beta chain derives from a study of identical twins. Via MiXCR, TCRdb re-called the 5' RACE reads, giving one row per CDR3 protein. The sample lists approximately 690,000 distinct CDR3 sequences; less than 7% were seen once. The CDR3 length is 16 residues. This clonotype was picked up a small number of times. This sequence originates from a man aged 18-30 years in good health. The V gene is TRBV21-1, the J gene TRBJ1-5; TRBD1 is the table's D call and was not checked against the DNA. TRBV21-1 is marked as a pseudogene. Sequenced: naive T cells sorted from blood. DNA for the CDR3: TGTGCCAGGGGCGGCAGGGGGAAATATAGCAATCAGCCCCAGCATTTT. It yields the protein CARGGRGKYSNQPQHF.